Below are 19 T cell receptor beta chains sequenced from a single sample in a study of technical replicates of blood from several donors. Clones were read by immunoSEQ multiplex PCR, and TCRdb kept only the in-frame ones, dropping some. The data show 64,000 or so clones, about 96% seen once. Sequenced: T cells isolated from PBMCs. These receptors all stem from a human donor in good health.

J is TRBJ2-5 and V is TRBV4-1, with TRBD2 identical over 7 bases. With V trimmed by 6 bases and J by 2 bases, 21 bases remained unmatched. Germline loops: CDR1 MGHRA, CDR2 YSYEKL. This CDR3 comprises 19 residues. Here the CDR3 DNA reads TGCGCCAGCAGAGTGGGGGGGGAGGTTAGAGTTTCCCAGCAAGAGACCCAGTACTTC. Protein: CASRVGGEVRVSQQETQYF.

The rearrangement links TRBV5-8 to TRBJ1-6, with 10 bases matching TRBD1. Germline trimming cut 3 bases from V and 7 bases from J; bases unmatched to any gene: 10. CDR3 length: 17 amino acids. Germline-derived CDR1 and CDR2 are SGHTS and YDEGEE. The CDR3 sequence is CASSYSTGGAGNSPLHF. The CDR3 DNA reads as TGTGCCAGCAGCTATTCGACAGGGGGCGCAGGGAATTCACCCCTCCACTTT.

The V call is TRBV28, the J call TRBJ2-3, with D tentatively TRBD1 (5 bases). Germline V gene data show CDR1 as MDHEN and CDR2 as SYDVKM. The CDR3 is 16 amino acids. V lost 5 bases to trimming and J lost 3 bases, with 18 bases between them. The CDR3 nucleotides are TGTGCCAGCAGTCGCTCGCCAGGGATGAGGACAGATACGCAGTATTTT. It yields the protein CASSRSPGMRTDTQYF. The entire variable domain, with the rest obtained from reference TRBV28 and TRBJ2-3, is as follows: DVKVTQSSRYLVKRTGEKVFLECVQDMDHENMFWYRQDPGLGLRLIYFSYDVKMKEKGDIPEGYSVSREKKERFSLILESASTNQTSMYLCASSRSPGMRTDTQYFGPGTRLTVL.

The gene calls are TRBV15 and TRBJ1-1; 12 positions match TRBD1. CDR3 length equals 20 residues. The J segment lost 0 bases and the V segment lost 0 bases, leaving 11 bases of the junction unmatched. The germline V gene has CDR1 LNHNV and CDR2 YYDKDF (reference sequence). The CDR3 region is CATSRDLFRDRGRVNTEAFF. The CDR3 nucleotides read TGTGCCACCAGCAGAGATCTATTCCGGGACAGGGGGCGAGTGAACACTGAAGCTTTCTTT. The full variable domain, completed using reference TRBV15 and TRBJ1-1, is DAMVIQNPRYQVTQFGKPVTLSCSQTLNHNVMYWYQQKSSQAPKLLFHYYDKDFNNEADTPDNFQSRRPNTSFCFLDIRSPGLGDTAMYLCATSRDLFRDRGRVNTEAFFGQGTRLTVV.

Comments on this clone: The sample carries other DNA sequences with the same CDR3. The rearrangement joins TRBV29-1 to TRBJ2-7; D may be TRBD1 (7 bases). Germline V gives CDR1 SQVTM, CDR2 ANQGSEA. CDR3 length equals 14 residues. Trimming cost V 1 base and J 3 bases, with 13 bases left between them. The CDR3 here is CSVEGAGGSYEQYF. The CDR3 bases are TGCAGCGTTGAAGGGGCAGGGGGGAGCTACGAGCAGTACTTC.

The chain combines TRBV6-4 with TRBJ2-1; possible D gene TRBD2, 5 bases. Germline CDR1 reads MRHNA; CDR2 reads SNTAGT. V was pared by 9 bases and J by 7 bases, with 19 bases between. CDR3 size: 14 residues. The CDR3 sequence is CARTASPPDNEQFF. CDR3 coding DNA: TGTGCCAGGACCGCTAGCCCCCCGGATAATGAGCAGTTCTTC.

CDR3 bases: TGTGCCAGCAGCTTGTCAGGACTAGCGGGAGATGAGCAGTACTTC. This gives the protein CASSLSGLAGDEQYF. V and J are TRBV7-8 and TRBJ2-7, with 13 bases matching TRBD2. The CDR3 contains 15 residues. V lost 3 bases to trimming and J lost 7 bases; unmatched junction nucleotides: 6. The germline V gene has CDR1 SGHVS and CDR2 FQNEAQ.

This chain links TRBV11-2 with TRBJ2-5, with TRBD2 as a possible D gene (6 bases). The CDR3 covers 15 residues. CDR1 and CDR2 from the germline V gene are SGHAT and FQNNGV. The V end lost 1 base, the J end lost 5 bases, and 14 bases lay between the germline ends. The CDR3 protein is CASSLAASAMETQYF. DNA of the CDR3: TGTGCCAGCAGCTTAGCGGCTAGCGCCATGGAGACCCAGTACTTC.

V and J are TRBV11-2 and TRBJ1-2; tentative D call: TRBD1 (6 bases). This CDR3 spans 14 amino acids. The germline CDR1 and CDR2 sequences are SGHAT and FQNNGV. The V and J ends lost 5 bases and 8 bases respectively, with 18 bases between them. As DNA, the CDR3 is TGTGCCAGCAGCCCCCGCACGCAGGGGAAGGGCTACACCTTC. Its translation: CASSPRTQGKGYTF.

This chain links TRBV4-1 with TRBJ2-1; no firm D call. There are 12 residues in the CDR3. Deletions cut 1 base from V and 7 bases from J, with 5 bases between. CDR1 and CDR2 from the germline V gene are MGHRA and YSYEKL. The CDR3 is CASSQVINEQFF. CDR3 in DNA: TGCGCCAGCAGCCAAGTTATTAATGAGCAGTTCTTC.

V gene TRBV6-5 combines with J gene TRBJ2-7; D possibly corresponds to TRBD2 (5 bases). This CDR3 contains 13 residues. Per the germline V gene, CDR1 is MNHEY and CDR2 is SVGAGI. V was pared by 5 bases and J by 3 bases, with 11 bases between. This chain's CDR3 is CASSPRGLYEQYF. The DNA for the CDR3 is TGTGCCAGCAGTCCCAGAGGGCTCTACGAGCAGTACTTC.

The chain uses TRBV20-1 and TRBJ2-7; a weak D match, TRBD1 (5 bases). CDR1 and CDR2 from the germline V gene are DFQATT and SNEGSKA (reference sequence). Between the trimmed V and J ends, which lost 4 bases and 5 bases, there was a span of 9 bases. The length of the CDR3 is 11 residues. The CDR3 here is CSAKQVDEQYF. In DNA, the CDR3 is TGCAGTGCTAAACAGGTCGACGAGCAGTACTTC.

The chain links TRBV5-1 to TRBJ2-7, with 7 nucleotides matching TRBD2. The CDR3 consists of 14 residues. Germline CDR1 and CDR2: SGHRS and YFSETQ. After removal of 7 bases from V and 0 bases from J, the junction contained 7 bases not matched to a gene. The DNA of the CDR3 is TGCGCCAGCTCCGGCGGCGGGGGCTCCTACGAGCAGTACTTC. This gives the protein CASSGGGGSYEQYF.

The chain uses TRBV29-1 and TRBJ2-7; 7 bases align to TRBD2. CDR1 SQVTM and CDR2 ANQGSEA come from the germline V gene. Trimming cost V 6 bases and J 1 base; bases outside gene matches: 12. The CDR3 runs 15 residues. DNA of the CDR3: TGCAGCGTGGAGGGTACGACTAGCAATTCCTACGAGCAGTACTTC. Translating it yields CSVEGTTSNSYEQYF.

The chain couples TRBV5-6 to TRBJ2-7; 7 bases fit TRBD1. This CDR3 spans 15 amino acids. Germline lookup yields CDR1 SGHDT and CDR2 YYEEEE. The trim removed 1 base at V and 2 bases at J, leaving 6 bases unmatched. This chain's CDR3 is CASSLIQGFPYEQYF. CDR3 in DNA: TGTGCCAGCAGCTTGATACAGGGGTTCCCCTACGAGCAGTACTTC.

This chain links TRBV7-9 with TRBJ2-7; maybe TRBD2 (5 bases). Trimming stripped 4 bases from V and 2 bases from J, with 15 bases between. CDR1 and CDR2 from the germline V gene are SEHNR and FQNEAQ (reference sequence). The CDR3 loop spans 15 amino acids. The CDR3 here is CASSWAVTEAYEQYF. The DNA for the CDR3 is TGTGCCAGCAGCTGGGCCGTGACGGAGGCCTACGAGCAGTACTTC. Full variable domain (outside the CDR3, taken from reference TRBV7-9 and TRBJ2-7): DTGVSQNPRHKITKRGQNVTFRCDPISEHNRLYWYRQTLGQGPEFLTYFQNEAQLEKSRLLSDRFSAERPKGSFSTLEIQRTEQGDSAMYLCASSWAVTEAYEQYFGPGTRLTVT.

The rearrangement joins TRBV27 to TRBJ2-7; TRBD2 is a possible D gene (6 bases). CDR3 length: 15 amino acids. Germline values: CDR1 MNHEY, CDR2 SMNVEV (reference sequence). The V and J ends lost 2 bases and 2 bases respectively, with 13 bases between them. DNA for the CDR3: TGTGCCAGCAGTTTAGGCTCAGGAGGGACCTACGAGCAGTACTTC. Its protein is CASSLGSGGTYEQYF.

The chain carries TRBV25-1 and TRBJ1-1; no firm D call. Trimming pared 7 bases from V and 2 bases from J, leaving 14 bases between. This CDR3 is built from 14 residues. Germline assignment: CDR1 MGHDK and CDR2 SYGVNS. The CDR3 reads CASTSRQLNTEAFF. The CDR3 DNA follows: TGTGCCAGCACTAGTAGGCAGCTAAACACTGAAGCTTTCTTT.

This clone is a singleton in its sample. The chain combines TRBV6-5 with TRBJ2-7; 8 bases agree with TRBD2. With V trimmed by 2 bases and J by 3 bases, 3 bases remained unmatched. The CDR3 sequence is 14 residues long. Germline lookup yields CDR1 MNHEY and CDR2 SVGAGI. The DNA of the CDR3 is TGTGCCAGCAGTTACGGGACTAGTGGCTACGAGCAGTACTTC. Its translation: CASSYGTSGYEQYF.